The 3 T cell receptor beta chains below were found in one sample sequenced in a study of blood T cell repertoires in COVID-19. Assay: immunoSEQ multiplex PCR; the TCRdb copy retains only in-frame clones and omits some. Among 140,000 to 150,000 clones, 75% to 85% were seen once, and the ten largest hold roughly 7.7%. Sequences were obtained from peripheral blood. These receptors were obtained from a human donor with acute or convalescent COVID-19. The donor label of this sample is uncertain.

The gene calls are TRBV2 and TRBJ1-1, with TRBD1 as a possible D gene (5 bases). The V gene's germline CDR1 is SNHLY and CDR2 FYNNEI. V lost 3 bases and J 12 bases, leaving 11 bases between the germline ends. The CDR3 is 11 amino acids. The CDR3 protein is CASSDRGETFF. The CDR3 nucleotides read TGTGCCAGCAGTGACCGGGGGGAGACTTTCTTT. The complete variable domain, with remaining parts taken from reference TRBV2 and TRBJ1-1, reads EPEVTQTPSHQVTQMGQEVILRCVPISNHLYFYWYRQILGQKVEFLVSFYNNEISEKSEIFDDQFSVERPDGSNFTLKIRSTKLEDSAMYFCASSDRGETFFGQGTRLTVV.

Details on this clone: In the same sample, other DNA sequences code for this CDR3. V gene TRBV5-4 combines with J gene TRBJ2-7; D gene ambiguous. The CDR3 length is 13 residues. The germline CDR1 and CDR2 sequences are SGHNT and YYREEE (reference sequence). The V end lost 0 bases, the J end lost 1 base, and 5 bases lay between the germline ends. The CDR3 here is CASSLDGSYEQYF. DNA of the CDR3: TGTGCCAGCAGCTTGGACGGTTCCTACGAGCAGTACTTC.

V gene TRBV19 combines with J gene TRBJ2-7; a weak D match, TRBD1 (6 bases). V lost 5 bases, J lost 3 bases, and 20 bases lay in between. The CDR3 is 16 amino acids. Germline assignment: CDR1 LNHDA and CDR2 SQIVND (reference sequence). CDR3 coding DNA: TGTGCCAGTAGTCCTACCGGGACACAAAGCCTCTACGAGCAGTACTTC. Translation gives CASSPTGTQSLYEQYF.